The 3 T cell receptor beta chains presented below share a single source sample, sequenced in a study of blood T cell repertoires in COVID-19 (TCRdb year 2020). Library generation was performed with the immunoSEQ multiplex PCR assay. What TCRdb holds here is the immuneACCESS table cut down to in-frame rearrangements. Part of the clones is not present; checked against another copy, under half of the missing clones reflect an unresolved V gene, and the others are unexplained. This sample holds tens of thousands of clones; approximately 95% were observed only once. Around 0.9% of the sample comes from the top ten. The sequencing sample was made of peripheral blood. All receptors come from a male donor with active COVID-19.

This clone was recorded a few times. The rearrangement links TRBV11-3 to TRBJ1-4, with unresolved D. The CDR3 contains 16 residues. Germline V gene sequence: CDR1 SGHNT, CDR2 YENEEA. V lost 3 bases and J 5 bases, leaving 16 bases between the germline ends. CDR3 DNA sequence: TGTGCCAGCAGCTTTGGAGGGAGCGGGGAAAATGAAAAACTGTTTTTT. Protein sequence: CASSFGGSGENEKLFF.

The chain joins TRBV2 to TRBJ1-2, with 10 positions matching TRBD1. CDR1 and CDR2 from the germline V gene are SNHLY and FYNNEI. The CDR3 is made up of 14 amino acids. The junction had 6 bases not matched to a gene; V was cut back by 3 bases and J by 8 bases. CDR3 nucleotide sequence: TGTGCCAGCAGTGAGGGACAGGGGCTTTCCGGCTACACCTTC. It codes for CASSEGQGLSGYTF.

The chain uses TRBV25-1 and TRBJ1-6, with TRBD1 matching over 9 bases. V dropped 6 bases and J dropped 10; count of bases not matched to a gene: 10. The V gene's germline CDR1 is MGHDK and CDR2 SYGVNS. The CDR3 consists of 15 residues. As DNA, the CDR3 is TGTGCCAGCAGGGCCTCGGGACAGGGACAATCACCCCTCCACTTT. Translating gives CASRASGQGQSPLHF.